Sequencing of this T cell receptor (beta chain) was carried out in a study of tumor-infiltrating lymphocytes in primary liver carcinoma listed by TCRdb under 2017. Notes on the research overall: Hepatocellular carcinoma (four) or combined HCC and intrahepatic cholangiocarcinoma (one) was present in the five patients, who were three men and two women aged 30 to 69 years. Reproducibility between technical replicate repertoires was high, with correlation coefficients above 0.95 and mean shared-clone rates around 0.88. A total of about 35 specimens from 5 patients, comprising approximately 25 tumor regions, 5 adjacent noncancerous liver tissues and 5 peripheral blood samples, were covered by TCRbeta repertoire sequencing. The study combined TCRbeta repertoire sequencing, expression microarrays and whole-exome sequencing across five regions of each liver tumor, with adjacent normal tissue and blood. Tumors of the five patients were stage T1-T3 N0M0 with maximum diameters of roughly 4.2 to 11 cm. To link TCRbeta repertoire diversity to the local molecular phenotype, the 20 to 25 tumor region samples were profiled with Agilent mRNA microarrays. Roughly 3.5 to 7.5 million productive TCRbeta reads were obtained per sample, and no significant difference in read depth was found between tissue types. The paper's findings and limits, for the study overall: Compared with blood, tumors had a significantly larger share of the repertoire taken up by the top 250 clones (p = 0.039). Repertoire overlap was found to be higher between tumor regions (mean around 35%) than between tumor-adjacent (roughly 17%) or tumor-blood (about 14%) pairs, consistent with antigen-driven expansion. Because sequencing covered only the TCR beta chain and unpaired alpha chains were not captured, true repertoire diversity is likely underestimated. The study included only four to six patients, and the authors note findings should be validated in a larger study. Bulk unsorted samples precluded comparing CD4+ and CD8+ T cell repertoires. Only roughly 8-25% of top clones appeared in all five regions of a tumor, which suggests that tumor-infiltrating T cells are spatially heterogeneous.

This clonotype appeared a single time. There is no known antigen for this receptor. Per-base quality was not reported, and no clone a single base away is much larger than it. One read alone lends weak support. From its cysteine to its phenylalanine, the CDR3 spans 14 amino acids. Only the CDR3 portion is preserved as DNA: 42 bases, with reading frame beginning at the first base. Unmatched junction bases come to 12, with V trimmed by 11 bases and J by 4 bases. TCRbeta-specific cDNA was reverse-transcribed from around 0.45 ug total RNA using a constant-region primer and ProtoScript II reverse transcriptase. TCRbeta libraries were built with three nested multiplex PCR rounds, a slightly modified ARM-PCR procedure. Each of the first two PCR rounds ran for around 11 cycles using multiplex TRBV1-TRBV30 forward primers together with a Cbeta reverse primer. Sample barcodes and Illumina adapters were attached in a final 25-cycle PCR using Deep VentR polymerase. Before sequencing, amplicons between 200 and 500 bp were purified from gel using a QIAquick gel extraction kit. An Illumina HiSeq 2500 was used to sequence the TCRbeta amplicons, generating 250-bp paired-end reads. Turning to the authors' computational methods: To recover full CDR3 sequences, reads were quality-trimmed using Trimmomatic v0.33 and paired reads were then merged using FLASH v1.2.11. V, D and J germline segments were assigned to the rearranged TCRbeta sequences by MiGEC v1.2.1b. VDJtools v1.0.0 computed clonotype statistics and Shannon-Wiener diversity indices. To reduce sampling bias, subsequent analyses other than the diversity analysis used only the 250 most abundant clonotypes in each sample. The raw public reads went through TCRdb reprocessing: fastp at Q25, MiXCR clone calling, in-frame beta chains kept. Entries that share a CDR3 protein sequence are merged under the most common genes and DNA. TCRdb, not the authors, supplied the V and J calls. This sample gives over 40,000 distinct CDR3 sequences in total; over 65% of them show up just once. In total, the top ten clones hold around 24% of the sample.

Without any cell sorting, total RNA and DNA were co-extracted from around 18-30 mg of bulk tissue using the AllPrep DNA/RNA mini kit. Between late 2015 and 2016, a few patients in China with histopathologically diagnosed primary liver carcinoma had surgical resection. Chronic HBV infection was present in the patients, and the patients were treatment-naive at sampling. Five spatially separated regions were sampled from each tumor: the superior, inferior, left-lateral and right-lateral poles, plus the tumor centre. According to histology, viable tumor cells made up more than 85% of every tumor sample. Pieces of fresh tumor and adjacent tissue were cut in half, with one half kept in RNAlater at -80 degrees C and the other half sent for histology.

The chain is assembled from TRBV12-3 or TRBV12-4 and TRBJ2-3; a stretch of 7 junction bases matches TRBD2. What was sequenced was liver tumor tissue from sampling region 5. Per the publication, the cell subset or site label means: tumor region T5, tumor centre. The sequence came from a man aged 35-49 years with primary liver carcinoma and hepatitis B virus infection. The CDR3 sequence is CAWSLGGTPDTQYF. The DNA sequence reads TGTGCCTGGAGTTTGGGGGGGACTCCAGATACGCAGTATTTT.